The 28 T cell receptor beta chains reported below all come from one sample, sequenced in a study of blood T cell repertoires in COVID-19. The table came from immunoSEQ multiplex PCR; TCRdb's copy has only in-frame clones and leaves some out. This sample carries under 150,000 clones, roughly 84% of them seen once, and the ten largest clones take over 1.1%. Sample: peripheral blood. Every receptor here comes from a man in his sixties with acute or convalescent COVID-19.

The V gene is TRBV27, the J gene TRBJ2-7, with 8 positions matching TRBD1. J gave up 2 bases and V 0 bases, and 9 bases lay outside the gene matches. Per the germline V gene, CDR1 is MNHEY and CDR2 is SMNVEV (reference sequence). The CDR3 spans 17 residues. Here the CDR3 DNA reads TGTGCCAGCAGTTTATCCGGGACAGGCATAGGACCCTACGAGCAGTACTTC. Its protein is CASSLSGTGIGPYEQYF.

This clone showed up just a few times. The chain couples TRBV2 to TRBJ2-5; D unresolved. Trimming removed 1 base at V and 2 bases at J, with 14 bases between. Germline V gene lookup returns CDR1 SNHLY and CDR2 FYNNEI. The CDR3 length is 16 residues. CDR3 sequence (DNA): TGTGCCAGCAGTGAAGTGTGGGCGCCTGATCAAGAGACCCAGTACTTC. Amino acid sequence: CASSEVWAPDQETQYF.

V usage is TRBV9 and J usage is TRBJ2-3; D is perhaps TRBD2 (5 bases). This CDR3 is built from 14 residues. The V and J ends lost 4 bases and 2 bases respectively, with 11 bases between them. Germline V gives CDR1 SGDLS, CDR2 YYNGEE. CDR3 bases: TGTGCCAGCAGCCGCGGGTCCAACACAGATACGCAGTATTTT. Translation: CASSRGSNTDTQYF.

The chain uses TRBV24-1 and TRBJ2-2, with 8 bases matching TRBD1. The CDR3 contains 15 residues. The trim removed 4 bases at V and 4 bases at J, leaving 4 bases unmatched. Germline loops: CDR1 KGHDR, CDR2 SFDVKD. CDR3 coding DNA: TGTGCCACCAGTGACACCGGGACAGGCACCGGGGAGCTGTTTTTT. Translating gives CATSDTGTGTGELFF.

The chain links TRBV15 to TRBJ1-4, with TRBD1 matching over 9 bases. The CDR3 is 18 residues long. Germline assignment: CDR1 LNHNV and CDR2 YYDKDF (reference sequence). V gave up 8 bases and J gave up 10 bases; unmatched junction bases: 23. CDR3 sequence (DNA): TGTGCCACCTCCTACGGGACAGGGTTTTCAGGGGGTTATGGAAAACTGTTTTTT. Translated, it gives CATSYGTGFSGGYGKLFF. Full variable domain (missing parts from reference TRBV15 and TRBJ1-4): DAMVIQNPRYQVTQFGKPVTLSCSQTLNHNVMYWYQQKSSQAPKLLFHYYDKDFNNEADTPDNFQSRRPNTSFCFLDIRSPGLGDTAMYLCATSYGTGFSGGYGKLFFGSGTQLSVL.

CDR3 amino acids: CASSSLTLAGTKSTDTQYF. Written as DNA, the CDR3 is TGCGCCAGCAGTTCACTAACATTAGCCGGGACAAAGAGCACAGATACGCAGTATTTT. The chain recombines TRBV10-1 with TRBJ2-3, with a weak D call TRBD1 (6 bases). V lost 5 bases, J lost 0 bases, and 24 bases lay in between. The CDR3 has 19 amino acids. Germline CDR1 is WNHNN and CDR2 is SYGVQD (reference sequence).

This chain joins TRBV5-1 and TRBJ2-4; the D gene is possibly TRBD1 (6 bases). Trimming left V 0 bases short and J 6 bases short, with 10 bases between. CDR3 length equals 14 residues. Germline values: CDR1 SGHRS, CDR2 YFSETQ. For the CDR3, the DNA is TGCGCCAGCAGCTTGGCGCAGGGGTCAAACATTCAGTACTTC. Protein product: CASSLAQGSNIQYF.

The rearrangement joins TRBV13 to TRBJ2-1; 9 nucleotides match TRBD2. Trimming at V came to 4 bases and at J to 4 bases, leaving 8 bases not matched to a gene. There are 16 residues in the CDR3. CDR1 is PRHDT and CDR2 is FYEKMQ in the germline V gene (reference sequence). CDR3 amino acids: CASSSIAGAPYNEQFF. Here the CDR3 DNA reads TGTGCCAGCAGCTCAATAGCGGGGGCCCCTTACAATGAGCAGTTCTTC.

The chain employs TRBV19 and TRBJ2-5, with D maybe TRBD1 (6 bases). Germline V lookup: CDR1 LNHDA, CDR2 SQIVND (reference sequence). Trimming removed 9 bases at V and 0 bases at J, with 17 bases between. There are 15 residues in the CDR3. The CDR3 sequence: CASAYTGTNQETQYF. Written as DNA, the CDR3 is TGTGCCAGCGCCTACACTGGGACAAACCAAGAGACCCAGTACTTC.

J is TRBJ2-5 and V is TRBV7-8; TRBD1 matches 11 bases. Germline-derived CDR1 and CDR2 are SGHVS and FQNEAQ. The CDR3 is 15 amino acids. With 4 bases clipped from V and 6 bases from J, the junction kept 7 bases outside the gene matches. CDR3 region: CASSSRTGGGKTQYF. In nucleotides, the CDR3 is TGTGCCAGCAGCTCGCGGACAGGGGGCGGAAAGACCCAGTACTTC.

The count of this clone is one. The rearrangement joins TRBV28 to TRBJ1-6; D gene uncertain. CDR1 MDHEN and CDR2 SYDVKM come from the germline V gene. Trimming removed 5 bases at V and 4 bases at J, with 12 bases between. The CDR3 is 15 residues long. CDR3 sequence (DNA): TGTGCCAGCAGTCGTACGGGAGGTTATAATTCACCCCTCCACTTT. Amino acids: CASSRTGGYNSPLHF.

CDR3 loop: CASRGPGQETQYF. The CDR3 DNA reads TGTGCCAGTAGGGGGCCGGGTCAAGAGACCCAGTACTTC. The chain recombines TRBV19 with TRBJ2-5, with a possible D match to TRBD1 (5 bases). The CDR3 consists of 13 residues. From germline, CDR1 is LNHDA and CDR2 SQIVND (reference sequence). V was shortened by 6 bases and J by 2 bases, with 10 bases between the two germline ends.

V gene TRBV5-6 combines with J gene TRBJ1-3; maybe TRBD1 (5 bases). The CDR3 is 17 amino acids. V was cut by 1 base and J by 0 bases, with 14 bases left in between. The germline gives CDR1 SGHDT, CDR2 YYEEEE. The CDR3 here is CASSLSGQRISGNTIYF. The CDR3 region has the DNA TGTGCCAGCAGCTTGTCTGGACAACGTATCTCTGGAAACACCATATATTTT.

This chain joins TRBV5-1 and TRBJ2-3; 8 bases align to TRBD2. This CDR3 has 17 residues. Germline V CDR1 and CDR2: SGHRS, YFSETQ. V trimming: 4 bases; J trimming: 1 base; junction bases outside the gene matches: 11. The CDR3 DNA sequence: TGCGCCAGCAGCACCCAAACCAGCGGGGGAGGCACAGATACGCAGTATTTT. It encodes CASSTQTSGGGTDTQYF. Full variable domain (rest looked up from reference TRBV5-1 and TRBJ2-3): KAGVTQTPRYLIKTRGQQVTLSCSPISGHRSVSWYQQTPGQGLQFLFEYFSETQRNKGNFPGRFSGRQFSNSRSEMNVSTLELGDSALYLCASSTQTSGGGTDTQYFGPGTRLTVL.

This chain joins TRBV10-1 and TRBJ1-6, with 8 bases that match TRBD1. CDR1 is WNHNN and CDR2 is SYGVQD in the germline V gene (reference sequence). Unmatched junction bases numbered 6, after V lost 6 bases and J lost 8 bases. This CDR3 comprises 14 residues. The CDR3 DNA reads as TGCGCCAGCAGGCCAGGGGGCTGGGATTCACCCCTCCACTTT. It yields the protein CASRPGGWDSPLHF.

The rearrangement uses TRBV2 and TRBJ1-5; TRBD1 matches at 7 bases. The CDR3 runs to 13 residues. The ends lost 5 bases at V and 7 bases at J; junction bases unmatched: 5. Germline CDR1 and CDR2: SNHLY and FYNNEI. The CDR3 sequence: CASSPEGGQPQHF. DNA for the CDR3: TGTGCCAGCAGTCCCGAAGGGGGCCAGCCCCAGCATTTT.

This sequence joins TRBV19 and TRBJ2-2, with 8 bases that match TRBD2. The CDR3 spans 13 residues. Per the germline V gene, CDR1 is LNHDA and CDR2 is SQIVND (reference sequence). This CDR3 reads CACGRPLTGELFF. The DNA of the CDR3 is TGTGCTTGCGGGAGGCCGCTCACCGGGGAGCTGTTTTTT.

This clone is a singleton in its sample. The chain carries TRBV3-1 (or the pseudogene TRBV3-2) and TRBJ2-7; TRBD2 matches at 7 bases. V shed 4 bases and J 3 bases; nucleotides not matched to a gene: 3. The V gene's germline CDR1 is LGHDT and CDR2 YNNKEL (reference sequence). This CDR3 is 13 amino acids long. The CDR3 sequence is CASSRWEGYEQYF. Here the CDR3 DNA reads TGTGCCAGCAGCCGGTGGGAGGGCTACGAGCAGTACTTC.

The V gene is TRBV24-1, the J gene TRBJ2-1, with 11 bases lining up with TRBD1. The V and J ends lost 5 bases and 6 bases, in that order; junction bases with no gene match: 2. Germline V gene data show CDR1 as KGHDR and CDR2 as SFDVKD. The CDR3 runs 14 residues. The DNA of the CDR3 is TGTGCCACCAGTGGGACAGGGGGCCCCAATGAGCAGTTCTTC. Its translation: CATSGTGGPNEQFF.

The chain couples TRBV4-2 to TRBJ2-1; D is perhaps TRBD2 (6 bases). CDR3 length: 16 residues. Germline lookup yields CDR1 LGHNA and CDR2 YNFKEQ. V was cut by 1 base and J by 0 bases, with 10 bases left in between. This chain's CDR3 is CASSQAASASYNEQFF. In DNA form, the CDR3 reads TGTGCCAGCAGCCAAGCAGCTAGCGCCTCCTACAATGAGCAGTTCTTC.

The rearrangement joins TRBV20-1 to TRBJ1-2; 7 bases line up with TRBD1. The CDR3 extends over 13 amino acids. The J segment lost 4 bases and the V segment lost 4 bases, leaving 6 bases of the junction unmatched. In germline, CDR1 is DFQATT, CDR2 SNEGSKA (reference sequence). The CDR3 nucleotides read TGCAGTGCTACTGACAGGGTTGGCTATGGCTACACCTTC. This gives the protein CSATDRVGYGYTF.

The genes are TRBV6-5 and TRBJ2-7; maybe TRBD1 (6 bases). Germline assignment: CDR1 MNHEY and CDR2 SVGAGI. The CDR3 covers 14 residues. Deletions cut 4 bases from V and 3 bases from J, with 13 bases between. CDR3 DNA: TGTGCCAGCAGTTTCCAGCCGACAGGCTACGAGCAGTACTTC. Translation: CASSFQPTGYEQYF.

V gene TRBV5-4 combines with J gene TRBJ1-6; perhaps TRBD1 as D (6 bases). The CDR3 extends over 17 amino acids. Trimming pared 0 bases from V and 0 bases from J, leaving 10 bases between. Germline lookup yields CDR1 SGHNT and CDR2 YYREEE (reference sequence). CDR3 region: CASSLGTGSSYNSPLHF. CDR3 nucleotides: TGTGCCAGCAGCTTGGGCACAGGGAGCTCCTATAATTCACCCCTCCACTTT. Supplemented by reference TRBV5-4 and TRBJ1-6, the full variable domain reads ETGVTQSPTHLIKTRGQQVTLRCSSQSGHNTVSWYQQALGQGPQFIFQYYREEENGRGNFPPRFSGLQFPNYSSELNVNALELDDSALYLCASSLGTGSSYNSPLHFGNGTRLTVT.

This clone was observed a single time. The chain joins TRBV6-6 to TRBJ2-1, with D perhaps TRBD2 (6 bases). The CDR3 covers 16 residues. The germline gives CDR1 MNHNY, CDR2 SVGAGI (reference sequence). Trimming shortened V by 6 bases and J by 1 base, and 16 bases separated the two germline ends. The CDR3 loop reads CASSPRGGRSYNEQFF. DNA for the CDR3: TGTGCCAGCAGCCCACGTGGGGGGAGGTCCTACAATGAGCAGTTCTTC.

This clone was picked up one time. The J gene is TRBJ1-3, the V gene TRBV27; D ambiguous. The germline gives CDR1 MNHEY, CDR2 SMNVEV (reference sequence). Trimming took off 6 bases at V and 4 bases at J, with 10 bases between the two ends. The CDR3 has 13 amino acids. The CDR3 DNA follows: TGTGCCAGCAGCCCTAATGCGGGAAACACCATATATTTT. Its translation: CASSPNAGNTIYF.

V gene TRBV6-1 combines with J gene TRBJ1-1; perhaps TRBD1 as D (5 bases). The CDR3 runs to 15 residues. V dropped 3 bases and J dropped 0 bases, with 11 bases sitting between them. Germline V gives CDR1 MNHNS, CDR2 SASEGT. CDR3: CASSDRRTLNTEAFF. The CDR3 coding sequence is TGTGCCAGCAGTGATCGGCGGACATTGAACACTGAAGCTTTCTTT.

The chain uses TRBV7-9 and TRBJ2-5, with 8 bases lining up with TRBD1. Germline CDR1 reads SEHNR; CDR2 reads FQNEAQ (reference sequence). CDR3 size: 12 residues. V trimming: 7 bases; J trimming: 4 bases; junction bases outside the gene matches: 2. CDR3 nucleotides: TGTGCCAGCAACACAGGGGGAGAGACCCAGTACTTC. Its translation is CASNTGGETQYF.

The chain carries TRBV6-5 and TRBJ2-5; TRBD2 agrees at 12 bases. Looked up from germline, CDR1 is MNHEY and CDR2 is SVGAGI. The CDR3 extends over 15 amino acids. J lost 4 bases, V lost 3 bases, and 3 bases had no gene match. The CDR3 nucleotides are TGTGCCAGCAGTTATTTGACTAGCGGGAGAGAGACCCAGTACTTC. The encoded protein is CASSYLTSGRETQYF.